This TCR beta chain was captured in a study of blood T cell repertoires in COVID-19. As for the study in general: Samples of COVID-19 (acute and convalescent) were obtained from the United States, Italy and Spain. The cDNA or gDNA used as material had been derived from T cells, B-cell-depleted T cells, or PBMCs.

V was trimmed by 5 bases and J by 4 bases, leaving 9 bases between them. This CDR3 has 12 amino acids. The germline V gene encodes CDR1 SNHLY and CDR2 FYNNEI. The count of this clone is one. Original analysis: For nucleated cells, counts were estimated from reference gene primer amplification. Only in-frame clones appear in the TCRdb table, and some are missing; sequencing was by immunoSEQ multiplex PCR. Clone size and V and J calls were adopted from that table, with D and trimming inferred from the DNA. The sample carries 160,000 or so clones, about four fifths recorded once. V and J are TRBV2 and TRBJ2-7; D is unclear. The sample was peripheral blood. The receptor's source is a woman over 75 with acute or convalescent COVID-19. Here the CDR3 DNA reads TGTGCCAGCAGTACTTTCGGGTACGAGCAGTACTTC. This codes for CASSTFGYEQYF.